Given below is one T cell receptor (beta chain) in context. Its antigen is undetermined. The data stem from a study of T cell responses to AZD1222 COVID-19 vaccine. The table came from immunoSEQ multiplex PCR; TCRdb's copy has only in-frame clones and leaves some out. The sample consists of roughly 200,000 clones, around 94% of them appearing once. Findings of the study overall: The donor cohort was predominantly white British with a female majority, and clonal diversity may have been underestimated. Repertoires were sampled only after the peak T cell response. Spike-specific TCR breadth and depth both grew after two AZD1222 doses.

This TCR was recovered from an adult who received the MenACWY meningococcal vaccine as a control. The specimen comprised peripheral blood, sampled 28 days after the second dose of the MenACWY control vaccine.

In nucleotides, the CDR3 is TGTGCCAGCAGCCGAGGGGGCGCGGGCACAGATACGCAGTATTTT. Protein: CASSRGGAGTDTQYF. The chain joins TRBV6-2 or TRBV6-3 to TRBJ2-3, with 7 bases that match TRBD1. The germline V gene has CDR1 MNHEY and CDR2 SVGEGT. The V segment lost 6 bases and the J segment 1 base; nucleotides outside the gene matches: 7. This CDR3 spans 15 amino acids.